One sample yielded the 30 T cell receptor beta chains listed below, sequenced in a study of regulatory T cells in long-lasting Graves disease. Time point described: persistent/refractory GD, antithyroid drugs over 5 years with positive TRAb. Extracted PBMC RNA gave rise to the TCR library. With iRepertoire HTBI primers and Arm-PCR of CDR3 regions, TCR beta libraries were built. MiXCR, run by TCRdb on the multiplex PCR reads, gives a single entry per CDR3 protein. The table includes roughly 500,000 distinct CDR3 sequences, about 20% detected once. The sample was peripheral blood mononuclear cells (PBMCs), taken when the disease was refractory, from a patient treated with antithyroid drugs. These receptors were taken from a female donor with Graves disease.

V usage is TRBV6-1 and J usage is TRBJ2-7; unclear D gene. V gave up 4 bases and J gave up 4 bases, with 17 bases separating them. Germline V gene data show CDR1 as MNHNS and CDR2 as SASEGT. CDR3 length: 15 residues. The CDR3 loop reads CASSAPGLLVYEQYF. In DNA, the CDR3 is TGTGCCAGCAGTGCTCCGGGCCTCCTGGTTTACGAGCAGTACTTC.

Ten or more counts support this clonotype. The CDR3 bases are TGCAGTGCTAGAGCCCCGACAGGGATCTACGAGCAGTACTTC. Protein sequence: CSARAPTGIYEQYF. This chain links TRBV20-1 with TRBJ2-7; TRBD1 matches 7 bases. Germline V gene data show CDR1 as DFQATT and CDR2 as SNEGSKA (reference sequence). The CDR3 totals 14 residues. With V trimmed by 1 base and J by 3 bases, 6 bases remained unmatched.

This clonotype has only a few counts. A much more abundant neighbour one base away suggests this may be a read error. CDR3 DNA: TGTGCCAGCAGCTCATCTGACAGGGGGCGAGAGACCCAGTACTTC. Its protein is CASSSSDRGRETQYF. The chain uses TRBV11-2 and TRBJ2-5; 10 bases are a match to TRBD1. CDR1 and CDR2 (germline): SGHAT, FQNNGV. CDR3 size: 15 residues. Trimming at V came to 4 bases and at J to 4 bases, leaving 6 bases not matched to a gene.

This clonotype has just a few counts. The chain is built from TRBV6-1 and TRBJ2-1; no definite D call. Per germline, CDR1 MNHNS and CDR2 SASEGT. The V end lost 8 bases, the J end lost 7 bases, and 15 bases lay between the germline ends. The CDR3 loop spans 13 amino acids. The CDR3 DNA sequence: TGTGCCAGCCGCCGTATTTTCGAGAATGAGCAGTTCTTC. Protein product: CASRRIFENEQFF.

At least ten counts were recorded for this clonotype. The J gene is TRBJ1-1, the V gene TRBV3-1, with unresolved D. Germline-derived CDR1 and CDR2 are LGHDT and YNNKEL (reference sequence). The ends were cut back, 0 bases at V and 1 base at J, with 12 bases in the middle. The CDR3 covers 16 residues. CDR3 DNA: TGTGCCAGCAGCCAAGATCTGCCGGACCCGAACACTGAAGCTTTCTTT. The encoded protein is CASSQDLPDPNTEAFF.

This clonotype was seen many times. CDR3 DNA: TGCAGTGCTAGAGACCCCCAGCGGGTTGGGAAACTGTTTTTT. It is translated as CSARDPQRVGKLFF. The chain couples TRBV20-1 to TRBJ1-4; no reliable D call. This CDR3 is built from 14 residues. Germline CDR1 and CDR2: DFQATT and SNEGSKA (reference sequence). Trimming took 0 bases from V and 11 from J, leaving 16 bases between them.

The chain uses TRBV15 and TRBJ2-7; TRBD2 matches 8 bases. The CDR3 is 15 amino acids. Germline V lookup: CDR1 LNHNV, CDR2 YYDKDF (reference sequence). The V gene end was trimmed by 3 bases and the J gene end by 6 bases; junction bases not matched to a gene: 10. The CDR3 loop is CATSRVPGLVIEQYF. CDR3 in DNA: TGTGCCACCAGCAGGGTACCGGGACTAGTGATCGAGCAGTACTTC. The full variable domain, in which reference TRBV15 and TRBJ2-7 provide the parts outside the CDR3, is DAMVIQNPRYQVTQFGKPVTLSCSQTLNHNVMYWYQQKSSQAPKLLFHYYDKDFNNEADTPDNFQSRRPNTSFCFLDIRSPGLGDTAMYLCATSRVPGLVIEQYFGPGTRLTVT.

This clonotype was seen only once. This chain connects TRBV30 to TRBJ2-2; D call uncertain. The CDR3 runs 14 residues. Trimming left V 3 bases short and J 1 base short, with 9 bases between. Germline CDR1 is GTSNPN and CDR2 is SVGIG (reference sequence). This CDR3 reads CAWRLSGNTGELFF. CDR3 bases: TGTGCCTGGAGGTTGTCAGGGAACACCGGGGAGCTGTTTTTT.

The V and J genes are TRBV28 and TRBJ2-1; D is perhaps TRBD1 (6 bases). V was trimmed by 8 bases and J by 4 bases, leaving 15 bases between them. From germline, CDR1 is MDHEN and CDR2 SYDVKM. This CDR3 has 14 amino acids. CDR3 sequence: CASSGRTEYNEQFF. The DNA of the CDR3 is TGTGCCAGCTCAGGGCGGACAGAATACAATGAGCAGTTCTTC.

This clonotype was seen at least ten times. This chain links TRBV11-2 with TRBJ2-7, with TRBD2 matching 10 bases. The V gene's germline CDR1 is SGHAT and CDR2 FQNNGV. The CDR3 is 15 residues long. V gave up 1 base and J gave up 3 bases; unmatched junction bases: 3. The CDR3 sequence is CASSLGAGGVYEQYF. Written as DNA, the CDR3 is TGTGCCAGCAGCTTAGGAGCGGGAGGGGTCTACGAGCAGTACTTC.

This clonotype was counted at least ten times. The chain couples TRBV28 to TRBJ1-5; tentative D call: TRBD1 (6 bases). This CDR3 contains 14 residues. V shed 3 bases and J shed 11 bases, with 17 bases lying between them. CDR1 and CDR2 from the germline V gene are MDHEN and SYDVKM. CDR3 region: CASSFNVGSGAQHF. The CDR3 nucleotides are TGTGCCAGCAGTTTCAATGTCGGGTCAGGGGCCCAGCATTTT.

About this clonotype itself: Since no conserved phenylalanine or tryptophan closes the CDR3, a read error is the likely cause. J is TRBJ2-2 and V is TRBV6-5; 7 bases align to TRBD1. The CDR3 is 17 amino acids. Germline lookup yields CDR1 MNHEY and CDR2 SVGAGI. DNA for the CDR3: TGTGCCAGCATTTACGAACAGACAGGGATAAACACCGGGGAGCTGTTTCTT. Its protein product is CASIYEQTGINTGELFL.

This clonotype showed up many times. This chain links TRBV28 with TRBJ2-7, with D possibly being TRBD1 (5 bases). The V and J ends lost 8 bases and 5 bases respectively, with 19 bases between them. Germline V gives CDR1 MDHEN, CDR2 SYDVKM. The CDR3 covers 14 residues. The CDR3 region is CASGGYRGNDEQYF. CDR3 bases: TGTGCCAGCGGTGGGTATAGGGGCAACGACGAGCAGTACTTC.

This clonotype has a count of ten or more. This chain links TRBV20-1 with TRBJ2-7; the D is unclear. Germline loops: CDR1 DFQATT, CDR2 SNEGSKA (reference sequence). The CDR3 length is 13 residues. V was shortened by 2 bases and J by 7 bases, with 15 bases between the two germline ends. The CDR3 coding sequence is TGCAGTGCTAGAACCCAGCTACTACGTGAGCAGTACTTC. Translated: CSARTQLLREQYF.

This clonotype turned up a few times. This chain links TRBV25-1 with TRBJ1-2; D unclear. Germline loops: CDR1 MGHDK, CDR2 SYGVNS. CDR3 length equals 12 residues. V lost 8 bases and J 2 bases, leaving 9 bases between the germline ends. The CDR3 is CASGYRNYGYTF. Here the CDR3 DNA reads TGTGCCAGCGGCTACCGCAACTATGGCTACACCTTC.

V and J are TRBV6-1 and TRBJ1-3; D ambiguous. There are 16 residues in the CDR3. Trimming shortened V by 5 bases and J by 0 bases, and 14 bases separated the two germline ends. Germline assignment: CDR1 MNHNS and CDR2 SASEGT. Here the CDR3 DNA reads TGTGCCAGCAGTCCTTTTTCTGGATACTCTGGAAACACCATATATTTT. This encodes CASSPFSGYSGNTIYF.

This clonotype was recorded at least ten times. The chain has TRBV3-1 and TRBJ1-4; 8 positions agree with TRBD1. The CDR3 runs to 19 residues. Germline CDR1 is LGHDT and CDR2 is YNNKEL (reference sequence). V lost 1 base to trimming and J lost 0 bases; unmatched junction nucleotides: 10. CDR3 loop: CASSQASRTGLATNEKLFF. CDR3 in DNA: TGTGCCAGCAGCCAAGCTTCCCGGACAGGGCTTGCAACTAATGAAAAACTGTTTTTT. Drawing the rest from reference TRBV3-1 and TRBJ1-4, the complete variable domain is DTAVSQTPKYLVTQMGNDKSIKCEQNLGHDTMYWYKQDSKKFLKIMFSYNNKELIINETVPNRFSPKSPDKAHLNLHINSLELGDSAVYFCASSQASRTGLATNEKLFFGSGTQLSVL.

This clonotype was counted at least ten times. V is TRBV28 and J is TRBJ2-3; 8 nucleotides align to TRBD2. CDR1 and CDR2 from the germline V gene are MDHEN and SYDVKM. Trimming at V came to 4 bases and at J to 2 bases, leaving 5 bases not matched to a gene. This CDR3 is built from 15 residues. The CDR3: CASSWLAGLTDTQYF. CDR3 sequence (DNA): TGTGCCAGCAGTTGGCTAGCGGGTCTCACAGATACGCAGTATTTT.

This clonotype was counted a few times. This chain connects TRBV7-2 to TRBJ2-6; 9 bases agree with TRBD1. V was clipped by 2 bases and J by 2 bases; unmatched bases: 10. This CDR3 is 19 amino acids long. Per the germline V gene, CDR1 is SGHTA and CDR2 is FQGNSA. CDR3: CASSLLRPGTGTGANVLTF. The CDR3 region has the DNA TGTGCCAGCAGCTTACTTCGTCCCGGGACAGGGACTGGGGCCAACGTCCTGACTTTC.

This clonotype showed up many times. This chain connects TRBV29-1 to TRBJ1-2, with 7 nucleotides matching TRBD1. Germline lookup yields CDR1 SQVTM and CDR2 ANQGSEA. V dropped 4 bases and J dropped 6; count of bases not matched to a gene: 2. The CDR3 has 11 amino acids. In DNA form, the CDR3 reads TGCAGCGTTGGAGGGGGCAATGGCTACACCTTC. This translates into CSVGGGNGYTF.

This clonotype has a count of ten or more. The rearrangement joins TRBV29-1 to TRBJ2-7; 7 positions agree with TRBD1. The CDR3 extends over 12 amino acids. Germline loops: CDR1 SQVTM, CDR2 ANQGSEA. The J segment lost 6 bases and the V segment lost 7 bases, leaving 9 bases of the junction unmatched. The CDR3, as DNA: TGCAGCGCGACTGACAGGGTTCGCGAGCAGTACTTC. As protein: CSATDRVREQYF.

This clonotype was seen more than once but under ten times. The rearrangement links TRBV28 to TRBJ1-4, with D possibly matching TRBD1 (6 bases). V was shortened by 3 bases and J by 6 bases, with 17 bases between the two germline ends. The CDR3 sequence is 16 residues long. Germline V gene lookup returns CDR1 MDHEN and CDR2 SYDVKM. CDR3 nucleotide sequence: TGTGCCAGCAGTTTCTCCGGGGGCCCAATAGATGAAAAACTGTTTTTT. Translation gives CASSFSGGPIDEKLFF.

This clonotype was detected ten times or more. This rearrangement joins TRBV29-1 to TRBJ1-1; D may be TRBD1 (5 bases). Germline V gene sequence: CDR1 SQVTM, CDR2 ANQGSEA. V was pared by 7 bases and J by 3 bases, with 15 bases between. The CDR3 is 13 amino acids. The CDR3 DNA reads TGCAGCGCCCTACGGGGCACGTACACTGAAGCTTTCTTT. It is translated as CSALRGTYTEAFF.

The chain employs TRBV27 and TRBJ2-7; D remains unclear. The V end lost 5 bases, the J end lost 7 bases, and 12 bases lay between the germline ends. CDR1 is MNHEY, CDR2 SMNVEV, per germline (reference sequence). The CDR3 spans 12 residues. The CDR3 nucleotides read TGTGCCAGCAGTCCCTCCCCCAAAGAGCAGTACTTC. Translating it yields CASSPSPKEQYF.

This clonotype was counted at least ten times. V gene TRBV2 combines with J gene TRBJ1-5, with D possibly matching TRBD1 (6 bases). Germline loops: CDR1 SNHLY, CDR2 FYNNEI. The CDR3 loop spans 14 amino acids. Trimming removed 6 bases from V and 4 bases from J, with 13 bases in between. CDR3: CASRRQGTNQPQHF. The DNA for the CDR3 is TGTGCCAGCAGGAGGCAAGGGACAAATCAGCCCCAGCATTTT.

The chain has TRBV20-1 and TRBJ2-7, with a tentative D call TRBD1 (6 bases). Germline V gene lookup returns CDR1 DFQATT and CDR2 SNEGSKA (reference sequence). This CDR3 has 14 amino acids. Trimming stripped 3 bases from V and 7 bases from J, with 19 bases between. CDR3 residues: CSARLSVGAGEQYF. In DNA, the CDR3 is TGCAGTGCTAGGTTAAGTGTGGGGGCAGGGGAGCAGTACTTC.

This clonotype was counted ten times or more. The V and J genes are TRBV27 and TRBJ2-7; 8 bases agree with TRBD1. CDR1 is MNHEY, CDR2 SMNVEV, per germline (reference sequence). With 2 bases clipped from V and 2 bases from J, the junction kept 5 bases outside the gene matches. The CDR3 has 15 amino acids. For the CDR3, the DNA is TGTGCCAGCAGTTTAAGGACAGGGTCCACCTACGAGCAGTACTTC. This encodes CASSLRTGSTYEQYF.

This clonotype has a count of ten or more. The V call is TRBV12-3 or TRBV12-4, the J call TRBJ1-6; D is unresolved. This CDR3 is built from 11 residues. Trimming removed 5 bases from V and 6 bases from J, with 2 bases in between. CDR3 sequence reads: CASSPNSPLHF. CDR3 nucleotide sequence: TGTGCCAGCAGTCCTAATTCACCCCTCCACTTT.

The V gene is TRBV20-1, the J gene TRBJ2-1; D possibly corresponds to TRBD2 (6 bases). Trimming took 8 bases from V and 6 from J, leaving 11 bases between them. Germline lookup yields CDR1 DFQATT and CDR2 SNEGSKA (reference sequence). The CDR3 extends over 11 amino acids. In DNA, the CDR3 is TGCAGTCCACAAGCGGGCAATGAGCAGTTCTTC. As protein: CSPQAGNEQFF.

This clonotype was detected many times. This rearrangement joins TRBV5-5 to TRBJ2-1; the D gene is possibly TRBD2 (6 bases). Germline values: CDR1 SGHKS, CDR2 YYEKEE (reference sequence). V was clipped by 2 bases and J by 10 bases, with 19 bases between them. This CDR3 contains 15 residues. The CDR3 loop reads CASSFTGDSAVEQFF. The DNA for the CDR3 is TGTGCCAGCAGCTTCACGGGGGACTCTGCGGTCGAGCAGTTCTTC.